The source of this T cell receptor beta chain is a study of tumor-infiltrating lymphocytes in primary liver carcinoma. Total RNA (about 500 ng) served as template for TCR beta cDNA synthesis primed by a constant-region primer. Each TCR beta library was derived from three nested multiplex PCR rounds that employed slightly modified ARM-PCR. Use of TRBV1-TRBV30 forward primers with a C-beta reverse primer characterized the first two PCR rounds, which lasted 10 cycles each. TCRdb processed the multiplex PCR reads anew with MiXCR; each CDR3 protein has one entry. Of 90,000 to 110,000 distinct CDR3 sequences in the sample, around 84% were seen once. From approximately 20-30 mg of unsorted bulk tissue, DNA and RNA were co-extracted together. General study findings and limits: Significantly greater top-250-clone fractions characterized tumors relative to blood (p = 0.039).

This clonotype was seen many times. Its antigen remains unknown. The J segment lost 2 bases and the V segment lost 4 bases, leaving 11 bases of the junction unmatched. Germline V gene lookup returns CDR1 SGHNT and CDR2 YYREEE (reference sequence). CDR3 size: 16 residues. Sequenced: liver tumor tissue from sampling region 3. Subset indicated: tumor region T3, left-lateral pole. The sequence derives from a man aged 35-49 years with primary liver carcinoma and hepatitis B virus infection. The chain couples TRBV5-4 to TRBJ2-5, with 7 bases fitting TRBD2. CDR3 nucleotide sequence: TGTGCCAGCAGCAGCATTAGCGGGCTGGGGCAAGAGACCCAGTACTTC. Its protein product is CASSSISGLGQETQYF.